The 14 T cell receptor beta chains in this list originate from one sample, sequenced in a study of T cell responses to AZD1222 COVID-19 vaccine. Measured with immunoSEQ multiplex PCR; TCRdb has only the in-frame clones, and not every one. The profile covers around 180,000 clones, with 85% to 95% appearing a single time and about 9.3% taken by the ten largest. The sample in question was peripheral blood, obtained on day 0 of AZD1222 vaccination. These receptors came from an adult in good health.

The genes are TRBV4-1 and TRBJ2-6; 8 positions match TRBD1. Unmatched junction bases numbered 5, after V lost 4 bases and J lost 0 bases. Germline CDR1 and CDR2: MGHRA and YSYEKL. The CDR3 has 17 amino acids. The CDR3 protein is CASSPRDRTSGANVLTF. The CDR3 nucleotides are TGCGCCAGCAGCCCCCGGGACAGGACCTCTGGGGCCAACGTCCTGACTTTC.

The chain recombines TRBV6-2 or TRBV6-3 with TRBJ1-1, with TRBD1 as a possible D gene (5 bases). V was cut by 3 bases and J by 8 bases, with 13 bases left in between. This CDR3 is built from 13 residues. CDR1 is MNHEY and CDR2 is SVGEGT in the germline V gene. Here the CDR3 DNA reads TGTGCCAGCAGTTATCTCCAGGGAATCGAAGCTTTCTTT. This encodes CASSYLQGIEAFF.

V is TRBV7-9 and J is TRBJ2-3; D assignment may be TRBD1 or TRBD2 (5 bases each). Germline assignment: CDR1 SEHNR and CDR2 FQNEAQ (reference sequence). V gave up 3 bases and J gave up 2 bases, with 12 bases separating them. The CDR3 is 15 residues long. The CDR3 reads CASSFRDRPTDTQYF. The CDR3 DNA is TGTGCCAGCAGCTTCCGGGACCGACCCACAGATACGCAGTATTTT.

This chain uses TRBV5-4 with TRBJ1-3, with 8 bases aligning to TRBD1. Trimming took 4 bases from V and 4 from J; bases not matched to a gene: 7. The CDR3 length is 15 residues. Germline-derived CDR1 and CDR2 are SGHNT and YYREEE (reference sequence). The CDR3 DNA reads as TGTGCCAGCAGCGAGGACAGGGTGGTAGGAAACACCATATATTTT. Translation: CASSEDRVVGNTIYF.

The chain uses TRBV2 and TRBJ2-4; possible D gene TRBD1, 5 bases. This CDR3 spans 12 amino acids. With 4 bases removed from V and 8 bases from J, the gap between germline ends came to 9 bases. Germline CDR1 is SNHLY and CDR2 is FYNNEI. CDR3 loop: CASSGRGDIQYF. The CDR3 nucleotides are TGTGCCAGCAGTGGTAGGGGTGACATTCAGTACTTC.

The chain combines TRBV6-5 with TRBJ2-5; the D is unclear. Germline lookup yields CDR1 MNHEY and CDR2 SVGAGI. CDR3 size: 13 residues. Between the trimmed V and J ends, which lost 0 bases and 1 base, there was a span of 3 bases. DNA of the CDR3: TGTGCCAGCAGTTACTCCAGCCAAGAGACCCAGTACTTC. Translating gives CASSYSSQETQYF.

The V gene is TRBV13, the J gene TRBJ2-3, with D unresolved. Germline values: CDR1 PRHDT, CDR2 FYEKMQ (reference sequence). This CDR3 spans 12 amino acids. The V end was cut by 5 bases, the J end by 2 bases, with 5 bases between. The chain's CDR3 is CASSVLTDTQYF. CDR3 sequence (DNA): TGTGCCAGCAGCGTACTCACAGATACGCAGTATTTT.

The chain employs TRBV5-4 and TRBJ2-7; TRBD2 matches 14 bases. Germline values: CDR1 SGHNT, CDR2 YYREEE (reference sequence). This CDR3 region has 18 residues. Trimming took 6 bases from V and 5 from J; bases not matched to a gene: 16. CDR3 residues: CASTLGGGTSGSLDEQYF. The DNA for the CDR3 is TGTGCCAGCACCCTGGGGGGCGGGACTAGCGGGAGTTTGGACGAGCAGTACTTC. Full variable domain (rest looked up from reference TRBV5-4 and TRBJ2-7): ETGVTQSPTHLIKTRGQQVTLRCSSQSGHNTVSWYQQALGQGPQFIFQYYREEENGRGNFPPRFSGLQFPNYSSELNVNALELDDSALYLCASTLGGGTSGSLDEQYFGPGTRLTVT.

This sequence joins TRBV7-3 and TRBJ2-2; 11 bases line up with TRBD2. The junction had 9 bases not matched to a gene; V was cut back by 5 bases and J by 7 bases. The CDR3 sequence is 16 residues long. Germline CDR1 reads SGHTA; CDR2 reads FQGTGA. The CDR3 protein is CASSARLAGLGGELFF. The CDR3 DNA follows: TGTGCCAGCAGCGCCCGACTAGCGGGACTTGGCGGGGAGCTGTTTTTT.

The chain combines TRBV7-8 with TRBJ1-1; D is unresolved. Looked up from germline, CDR1 is SGHVS and CDR2 is FQNEAQ. The CDR3 consists of 14 residues. V lost 2 bases and J 1 base, leaving 8 bases between the germline ends. The CDR3 nucleotides read TGTGCCAGCAGCTTAACAGAGTCGAACACTGAAGCTTTCTTT. Its protein product is CASSLTESNTEAFF.

This chain connects TRBV5-1 to TRBJ2-5; unclear D gene. V lost 4 bases to trimming and J lost 2 bases, with 21 bases between them. CDR3 length: 17 amino acids. Germline V CDR1 and CDR2: SGHRS, YFSETQ. The DNA of the CDR3 is TGCGCCAGCAGCCCCGTCGCGTCCCCCTTAAATCAAGAGACCCAGTACTTC. This translates into CASSPVASPLNQETQYF. The whole variable domain, filled in from reference TRBV5-1 and TRBJ2-5, reads KAGVTQTPRYLIKTRGQQVTLSCSPISGHRSVSWYQQTPGQGLQFLFEYFSETQRNKGNFPGRFSGRQFSNSRSEMNVSTLELGDSALYLCASSPVASPLNQETQYFGPGTRLLVL.

V and J are TRBV7-8 and TRBJ2-1, with no clear D. This CDR3 region has 13 residues. The V end lost 7 bases, the J end lost 7 bases, and 14 bases lay between the germline ends. CDR1 is SGHVS, CDR2 FQNEAQ, per germline. The CDR3, as DNA: TGTGCCAGCACCACGGGTGGGTGGAATGAGCAGTTCTTC. Its translation is CASTTGGWNEQFF. The complete variable domain, with remaining parts taken from reference TRBV7-8 and TRBJ2-1, reads GAGVSQSPRYKVAKRGQDVALRCDPISGHVSLFWYQQALGQGPEFLTYFQNEAQLDKSGLPSDRFFAERPEGSVSTLKIQRTQQEDSAVYLCASTTGGWNEQFFGPGTRLTVL.

This sequence joins TRBV6-5 and TRBJ1-4; no clear D gene. Looked up from germline, CDR1 is MNHEY and CDR2 is SVGAGI. This CDR3 region has 14 residues. Deletions cut 4 bases from V and 3 bases from J, with 9 bases between. For the CDR3, the DNA is TGTGCCAGCAGTTTAGGGCCGGCTAATGAAAAACTGTTTTTT. Translating it yields CASSLGPANEKLFF.

The chain has TRBV6-1 and TRBJ2-5; tentatively, D is TRBD1 (5 bases). Germline loops: CDR1 MNHNS, CDR2 SASEGT. The CDR3 is made up of 14 amino acids. V lost 3 bases, J lost 7 bases, and 15 bases lay in between. In nucleotides, the CDR3 is TGTGCCAGCAGTGATCTACGAGCAAGGGGGACCCAGTACTTC. Its translation is CASSDLRARGTQYF.